Detailed here is one TCR beta chain. CDR1 is LNHNV and CDR2 is YYDKDF in the germline V gene (reference sequence). V dropped 1 base and J dropped 2 bases, with 9 bases sitting between them. The CDR3 sequence is 14 residues long. TCRdb keeps only in-frame clones here, not all; method: immunoSEQ multiplex PCR. The data contain more than 200,000 clones, approximately 88% of them singletons. The data originate from a study of blood T cell repertoires in COVID-19. The chain employs TRBV15 and TRBJ2-7, with D tentatively TRBD2 (5 bases). The TCR originated in a human donor in a cohort sampled during active COVID-19. The sample taken for sequencing was peripheral blood. This CDR3 is CATSRAGGTYEQYF. In DNA form, the CDR3 reads TGTGCCACCAGCAGAGCTGGAGGAACCTACGAGCAGTACTTC.